This T cell receptor beta chain appears in the sequencing data of a study of CD8 T cells in Susac syndrome (dated by TCRdb to about 2019). Broadly, across the study: Among the Susac syndrome patients who were sequenced, clinically active disease was present in more than 5 and clinical remission was observed in fewer than 10. Susac syndrome patients were therapy-naive, on corticosteroids (some also receiving IVIg), or on IVIg alone at blood withdrawal. The study used repertoire sequencing to test whether antigen drove CD8+ T cell activation and differentiation in Susac syndrome. The study at large found these results: In patients with Susac syndrome, the CD4+ T cell repertoire showed no detectable clonal expansion. The number of individuals in the TCR sequencing and HLA analysis was recognized as being relatively small.

Peripheral blood CD8+ and CD4+ T cells from healthy donors, Susac syndrome patients and multiple sclerosis patients were profiled by high-throughput TCR beta sequencing. The Susac syndrome patients fulfilled recently defined diagnostic criteria for either definite or probable disease. Bulk CD8+ and CD4+ T cells were purified by magnetic negative isolation, whereas CD8+ TEMRA cells were enriched by FACS. Blood was drawn into EDTA tubes, processed within 24 hours, and PBMCs were isolated by density gradient centrifugation. PBMCs destined for TCR sequencing were cryopreserved in liquid nitrogen and later thawed in a 37 °C water bath. The sorted or isolated CD4+, CD8+ and CD8+ TEMRA cells reached a purity of at least 90%. Worth noting for this clonotype: There is no known antigen for this receptor. Qualities for individual bases were not recorded, and no much larger clone is one base off.

The CDR3 numbers 15 residues from cysteine through phenylalanine. Just the 45-base CDR3 DNA is kept, in frame starting at base 1. The germline V end is reduced by 5 bases and the J end by 5 bases; junction bases left unmatched: 8. CDR1 SGHTA and CDR2 FQGNSA were looked up in the germline V gene. RNA was extracted using the RNeasy kit, and about 0.5 to 1 ug of the RNA was reverse transcribed with random hexamers. The immunoSEQ multiplex PCR assay, which covers 54 Vbeta and 13 Jbeta segments, was used to amplify TCR beta CDR3 regions. Bias from PCR amplification was corrected by using a synthetic template baseline for primer optimization and for computational correction. As for the authors' bioinformatics: Reads were annotated to V, D and J genes according to IMGT and were analyzed with immunoSEQ Analyzer, with only productive sequences retained. To calculate clonality, Shannon entropy was normalized by log2 of the number of productive unique sequences and then subtracted from one. For each patient and control, public and private clones were evaluated within the 100 most prevalent clones. Clones were defined as Susac-specific when absent from the healthy and MS cohorts, from approximately 1,100 published viral clones and from other ImmuneACCESS disease sequences. In TCRdb, the public reads were trimmed at Q25 with fastp and aligned with MiXCR, with productive beta chains retained. Duplicate CDR3 protein sequences are folded into a single record with the most common DNA and genes. TCRdb, not the authors, supplied the V and J calls. The sample table lists under 150,000 distinct CDR3 sequences, 95% of them with a count of one. The ten largest clonotypes hold approximately 0.08% of the sample.

This sequence uses TRBV7-2 and TRBJ2-1; TRBD2 matches 8 bases in the middle. The sample was CD4+ T cells from PBMCs. The clonotype originates from a human donor with Susac syndrome. This receptor has the CDR3 CASSRQSGGHNEQFF. The base sequence is TGTGCCAGCAGCCGACAGAGCGGGGGCCACAATGAGCAGTTCTTC.